This TCR beta chain was profiled in a study of shared clonotypes between healthy human individuals. The overall study: Two female and a few male donors aged 18 to 49 were enrolled. Study outcomes and limitations: Clonotypes that were shared across a handful of donors made up around 5% of naive CD4 clonotypes.

CDR1 and CDR2 (germline): MNHEY, SMNVEV (reference sequence). Trimming removed 7 bases at V and 2 bases at J, with 19 bases between. This CDR3 is built from 16 residues. Remarks on this clone: Its antigen is unknown.

CD45RO-negative, CCR7-positively selected cells formed the naive CD8 fraction, excluding terminally differentiated effector memory CD45RA+ cells. Sorted-subset replicate PCRs used around 200 ng DNA, some 30,000 T cell genomes. Original methodology: Quality scores were absent from the junction-only immunoSEQ sequences, so filtering differed. Libraries were prepared by immunoSEQ multiplex PCR; TCRdb keeps only in-frame clonotypes and omits some of them. V, J and clone size reflect that table, while D and trimming were determined from the DNA. In the table there are about 590,000 clones, roughly 96% of which are singletons.

The J gene is TRBJ2-3, the V gene TRBV27; D possibly corresponds to TRBD1 (6 bases). The specimen sequenced was naive CD8+ T cells sorted from blood. This sequence was found in a woman aged 30 to 39 in good health. The CDR3 loop is CASTRLGQIHTDTQYF. The CDR3 nucleotides are TGTGCCAGCACCCGCCTTGGACAGATCCACACAGATACGCAGTATTTT.